This entry lists 29 T cell receptor beta chains sequenced from one sample in a study of T cell clonotyping in hematopoietic cell transplantation. The method was immunoSEQ multiplex PCR; TCRdb's version includes in-frame clones alone and lacks a portion of them. The repertoire holds some 4,000 clones, with over 75% as singletons. This specimen consisted of peripheral blood mononuclear cells, obtained 100 days after allogeneic stem cell transplant. These receptors were obtained from a male patient between 50 and 60 years old who had an allogeneic stem cell transplant from an unrelated donor, so the T cells may come from the graft donor. Some clones in this sample may be carry-over from other donors' samples.

The chain employs TRBV6-4 and TRBJ2-3, with TRBD2 matching 8 bases. V gave up 8 bases and J gave up 3 bases; unmatched junction bases: 7. The length of the CDR3 is 14 residues. CDR1 and CDR2 from the germline V gene are MRHNA and SNTAGT. The chain's CDR3 is CASAAGELTDTQYF. The CDR3 DNA reads TGTGCCAGCGCAGCGGGGGAGCTAACAGATACGCAGTATTTT.

The J gene is TRBJ2-7, the V gene TRBV14; TRBD2 is a possible D gene (5 bases). The germline gives CDR1 SGHDN, CDR2 FVKESK. Trimming removed 0 bases from V and 2 bases from J, with 11 bases in between. The CDR3 is 15 amino acids. The CDR3 coding sequence is TGTGCCAGCAGCCAAGATCCAAGGAGGACCTACGAGCAGTACTTC. Amino acid sequence: CASSQDPRRTYEQYF.

For the CDR3, the DNA is TGTGCCAGCAGTGATAGGGGGCAAAGGAATCAGCCCCAGCATTTT. Encoded protein: CASSDRGQRNQPQHF. This chain uses TRBV6-1 with TRBJ1-5; 7 nucleotides align to TRBD1. Unmatched junction bases numbered 6, after V lost 3 bases and J lost 4 bases. Germline V gene data show CDR1 as MNHNS and CDR2 as SASEGT. The CDR3 is 15 amino acids.

CDR3 DNA: TGTGCCATCAGTGAGTCGTTTAAAGGAGGTGGTTCCTATAATTCACCCCTCCACTTT. Translated, it gives CAISESFKGGGSYNSPLHF. The chain is built from TRBV10-3 and TRBJ1-6; no clear D gene. The CDR3 is 19 amino acids. Between the trimmed V and J ends, which lost 0 bases and 1 base, there was a span of 16 bases. Germline CDR1 reads ENHRY; CDR2 reads SYGVKD.

CDR3 amino acids: CATGGDNYGYTF. In DNA form, the CDR3 reads TGTGCGACGGGAGGGGACAACTATGGCTACACCTTC. V gene TRBV6-6 combines with J gene TRBJ1-2; tentative D call: TRBD1 (5 bases). The length of the CDR3 is 12 residues. Germline V gives CDR1 MNHNY, CDR2 SVGAGI (reference sequence).

This clone has more than one count but fewer than ten. The gene calls are TRBV10-3 and TRBJ1-1; D ambiguous. Germline V gene sequence: CDR1 ENHRY, CDR2 SYGVKD. The V end was cut by 8 bases, the J end by 2 bases, with 15 bases between. This CDR3 is 14 amino acids long. This CDR3 is CAIGPEDRNTEAFF. CDR3 DNA: TGTGCCATCGGCCCCGAGGACCGAAACACTGAAGCTTTCTTT.

This clone was seen once. This chain connects TRBV5-1 to TRBJ2-3; 7 bases line up with TRBD2. Per germline, CDR1 SGHRS and CDR2 YFSETQ. Losses at the gene ends were 4 bases for V and 4 bases for J; bases not matched to a gene: 6. The CDR3 extends over 14 amino acids. The chain's CDR3 is CASSGGVWPDTQYF. CDR3 DNA: TGCGCCAGCAGCGGGGGGGTCTGGCCAGATACGCAGTATTTT.

The chain joins TRBV13 to TRBJ1-2; 7 bases align to TRBD1. The CDR3 spans 17 residues. The V gene end was trimmed by 0 bases and the J gene end by 8 bases; junction bases not matched to a gene: 15. CDR1 and CDR2 from the germline V gene are PRHDT and FYEKMQ (reference sequence). CDR3 sequence reads: CASSLGLGVEGGKGYTF. The CDR3 DNA follows: TGTGCCAGCAGCTTAGGCCTCGGGGTCGAAGGGGGCAAAGGCTACACCTTC. The full variable domain, in which reference TRBV13 and TRBJ1-2 provide the parts outside the CDR3, is AAGVIQSPRHLIKEKRETATLKCYPIPRHDTVYWYQQGPGQDPQFLISFYEKMQSDKGSIPDRFSAQQFSDYHSELNMSSLELGDSALYFCASSLGLGVEGGKGYTFGSGTRLTVV.

The V call is TRBV27, the J call TRBJ2-7, with 9 bases lining up with TRBD1. The length of the CDR3 is 16 residues. Germline CDR1 MNHEY, CDR2 SMNVEV (reference sequence). The junction had 12 bases not matched to a gene; V was cut back by 4 bases and J by 5 bases. DNA of the CDR3: TGTGCCAGCAGTTCCACCGGGACAGGGAATTTGGACGAGCAGTACTTC. The encoded protein is CASSSTGTGNLDEQYF.

The chain uses TRBV11-2 and TRBJ2-6, with a possible D match to TRBD1 (5 bases). The CDR3 totals 16 residues. Trimming stripped 4 bases from V and 4 bases from J, with 14 bases between. From germline, CDR1 is SGHAT and CDR2 FQNNGV. The CDR3 is CASSSPGNPGANVLTF. The CDR3 DNA reads as TGTGCCAGCAGCTCCCCAGGGAATCCCGGGGCCAACGTCCTGACTTTC.

The genes are TRBV2 and TRBJ1-2, with 9 nucleotides matching TRBD1. Trimming cost V 6 bases and J 5 bases; bases outside gene matches: 4. Germline assignment: CDR1 SNHLY and CDR2 FYNNEI. The CDR3 runs to 13 residues. The CDR3 DNA reads as TGTGCCAGCAGAGGACAGGGGAAGTATGGCTACACCTTC. It specifies CASRGQGKYGYTF.

V gene TRBV18 combines with J gene TRBJ2-7, with D possibly TRBD1 on 6 matching bases. Germline CDR1 and CDR2: KGHSH and LQKENI. Trimming left V 6 bases short and J 5 bases short, with 23 bases between. CDR3 length: 16 amino acids. Here the CDR3 reads CASSRRGGTMNHEQYF. DNA of the CDR3: TGTGCCAGCTCCCGACGAGGTGGGACAATGAACCACGAGCAGTACTTC.

In its sample, this clone ranks as hyperexpanded. The chain has TRBV2 and TRBJ1-2; unclear D gene. This CDR3 region has 13 residues. The germline V gene encodes CDR1 SNHLY and CDR2 FYNNEI. V lost 2 bases to trimming and J lost 4 bases, with 8 bases between them. CDR3 amino acids: CASSEWAGYGYTF. The DNA for the CDR3 is TGTGCCAGCAGTGAATGGGCGGGCTATGGCTACACCTTC. Using reference TRBV2 and TRBJ1-2 for the parts outside the CDR3, the full variable domain is EPEVTQTPSHQVTQMGQEVILRCVPISNHLYFYWYRQILGQKVEFLVSFYNNEISEKSEIFDDQFSVERPDGSNFTLKIRSTKLEDSAMYFCASSEWAGYGYTFGSGTRLTVV.

This clone was observed once. V and J are TRBV9 and TRBJ1-2, with TRBD1 as a possible D gene (6 bases). CDR1 SGDLS and CDR2 YYNGEE come from the germline V gene. CDR3 length: 14 residues. Trimming took off 4 bases at V and 5 bases at J, with 15 bases between the two ends. The CDR3 protein is CASSPEGVGYGYTF. CDR3 DNA: TGTGCCAGCAGCCCAGAGGGGGTGGGGTATGGCTACACCTTC.

The chain couples TRBV2 to TRBJ1-2; D is possibly TRBD1 (6 bases). The CDR3 consists of 14 residues. The germline V gene has CDR1 SNHLY and CDR2 FYNNEI. V was trimmed by 4 bases and J by 8 bases, leaving 17 bases between them. CDR3 in amino acids: CASSVRQGNSGYTF. The DNA for the CDR3 is TGTGCCAGCAGTGTGCGGCAGGGGAATAGCGGCTACACCTTC.

The J gene is TRBJ1-3, the V gene TRBV2, with D unresolved. Germline-derived CDR1 and CDR2 are SNHLY and FYNNEI. V was cut by 0 bases and J by 0 bases, with 9 bases left in between. The CDR3 loop spans 16 amino acids. This chain's CDR3 is CASSEAGQSSGNTIYF. Here the CDR3 DNA reads TGTGCCAGCAGTGAAGCGGGCCAGAGCTCTGGAAACACCATATATTTT.

The chain couples TRBV27 to TRBJ2-7, with 8 bases aligning to TRBD1. This CDR3 has 13 amino acids. V lost 7 bases to trimming and J lost 7 bases; unmatched junction nucleotides: 9. The germline V gene has CDR1 MNHEY and CDR2 SMNVEV (reference sequence). The CDR3, as DNA: TGTGCCAGCAAGAACAGGGGGTTGCAAGAGCAGTACTTC. It translates to CASKNRGLQEQYF.

The chain carries TRBV27 and TRBJ2-3; D might be TRBD1 (7 bases). This CDR3 has 16 amino acids. V was trimmed by 2 bases and J by 6 bases, leaving 18 bases between them. Germline assignment: CDR1 MNHEY and CDR2 SMNVEV (reference sequence). The CDR3, as DNA: TGTGCCAGCAGTTTAAGGGCAGGGGGGACCAAGGATACGCAGTATTTT. It codes for CASSLRAGGTKDTQYF.

The chain carries TRBV13 and TRBJ2-2, with TRBD2 identical over 9 bases. This CDR3 is built from 15 residues. Germline V gene lookup returns CDR1 PRHDT and CDR2 FYEKMQ (reference sequence). Trimming took 5 bases from V and 5 from J; bases not matched to a gene: 6. CDR3 in amino acids: CASSRGRAGTGELFF. Here the CDR3 DNA reads TGTGCCAGCAGCCGCGGGAGGGCGGGGACCGGGGAGCTGTTTTTT.

This clone was seen a few times. V and J are TRBV19 and TRBJ2-5; no clear D. The germline V and J ends were trimmed by 4 bases and 3 bases, with 15 bases remaining between them. This CDR3 is built from 15 residues. The germline V gene has CDR1 LNHDA and CDR2 SQIVND (reference sequence). CDR3: CASSSGMWTEETQYF. Here the CDR3 DNA reads TGTGCCAGTAGTAGCGGAATGTGGACGGAAGAGACCCAGTACTTC.

The V and J genes are TRBV2 and TRBJ2-2, with 7 positions matching TRBD2. V trimming: 7 bases; J trimming: 0 bases; junction bases outside the gene matches: 8. Germline V gives CDR1 SNHLY, CDR2 FYNNEI. There are 16 residues in the CDR3. CDR3 protein: CASTLTRESNTGELFF. The CDR3, as DNA: TGTGCCAGCACATTGACGCGGGAGTCGAACACCGGGGAGCTGTTTTTT.

The chain combines TRBV11-2 with TRBJ2-7, with 10 bases matching TRBD1. The V segment lost 5 bases and the J segment 4 bases; nucleotides outside the gene matches: 8. This CDR3 comprises 15 residues. Germline CDR1 and CDR2: SGHAT and FQNNGV. CDR3 protein: CASSPGTGEGYEQYF. The CDR3 coding sequence is TGTGCCAGCAGCCCAGGGACAGGGGAAGGGTACGAGCAGTACTTC.

The chain carries TRBV5-4 and TRBJ2-7; 10 bases agree with TRBD1. Germline lookup yields CDR1 SGHNT and CDR2 YYREEE (reference sequence). J was trimmed by 6 bases and V by 3 bases; bases with no gene match: 9. The length of the CDR3 is 15 residues. CDR3 coding DNA: TGTGCCAGCAGCTCAGGGGGGGGACAGGGGCGCGAGCAGTACTTC. Protein: CASSSGGGQGREQYF.

The chain links TRBV11-2 to TRBJ1-3; D is undetermined. Germline V gene data show CDR1 as SGHAT and CDR2 as FQNNGV. Trimming pared 0 bases from V and 0 bases from J, leaving 9 bases between. The CDR3 has 16 residues. The CDR3 sequence: CASSLDQVFSGNTIYF. The DNA of the CDR3 is TGTGCCAGCAGCTTAGATCAGGTCTTCTCTGGAAACACCATATATTTT.

This chain connects TRBV29-1 to TRBJ2-7; D gene ambiguous. CDR1 is SQVTM, CDR2 ANQGSEA, per germline. The CDR3 totals 11 residues. Trimming removed 4 bases from V and 3 bases from J, with 7 bases in between. CDR3 in amino acids: CSVVGNYEQYF. The CDR3 DNA follows: TGCAGCGTTGTTGGGAACTACGAGCAGTACTTC.

This chain joins TRBV7-2 and TRBJ2-1; TRBD2 agrees at 15 bases. Per germline, CDR1 SGHTA and CDR2 FQGNSA. This CDR3 has 17 residues. J gave up 6 bases and V 4 bases, and 7 bases lay outside the gene matches. In DNA, the CDR3 is TGTGCCAGCAGCTACTCTCCGGGACTAGCGGGAGGCAATGAGCAGTTCTTC. Amino acid sequence: CASSYSPGLAGGNEQFF.

This CDR3 is CASSFGVTYEQYF. CDR3 bases: TGCGCCAGCAGTTTCGGAGTGACCTACGAGCAGTACTTC. The V call is TRBV5-1, the J call TRBJ2-7; D is unclear. CDR3 size: 13 residues. V lost 5 bases to trimming and J lost 2 bases, with 11 bases between them. Germline V lookup: CDR1 SGHRS, CDR2 YFSETQ.

V is TRBV7-2 and J is TRBJ2-1; D uncertain. Germline lookup yields CDR1 SGHTA and CDR2 FQGNSA. The CDR3 is made up of 14 amino acids. Trimming removed 6 bases from V and 2 bases from J, with 11 bases in between. The CDR3 region is CASRRTATYNEQFF. CDR3 coding DNA: TGTGCCAGCAGACGGACGGCCACCTACAATGAGCAGTTCTTC.

The rearrangement uses TRBV6-4 and TRBJ1-1, with unresolved D. V was shortened by 4 bases and J by 1 base, with 10 bases between the two germline ends. The germline V gene has CDR1 MRHNA and CDR2 SNTAGT. CDR3 length: 14 residues. The CDR3 region has the DNA TGTGCCAGCAGTGCCTCGGCAGGGAACACTGAAGCTTTCTTT. Translated: CASSASAGNTEAFF.